This paragraph reports one T cell receptor (beta chain). Its antigen is currently unknown. Findings of the study overall: Whole repertoires were not studied in the larger cohort, only one V-J beta rearrangement.

CDR3 length: 16 amino acids. V shed 4 bases and J 6 bases; nucleotides not matched to a gene: 10. Germline V gene data show CDR1 as SGHRS and CDR2 as YFSETQ. TCRdb reanalysed the 5' RACE reads using MiXCR and keeps one entry per CDR3 protein. Among fewer than 65,000 distinct CDR3 sequences listed, approximately 31% were seen once. Sequencing used tumor-infiltrating naive CD4+ T cells sorted from the breast tumor. Subset of the sample: naive CD4+ T cells, CD4+CD45RA+CD25-. This receptor was obtained from a female donor with breast cancer. V gene TRBV5-1 combines with J gene TRBJ2-2; 9 bases match TRBD1. The CDR3 reads CASSDPGQGDAGELFF. In DNA, the CDR3 is TGCGCCAGCAGCGATCCGGGACAGGGTGATGCCGGGGAGCTGTTTTTT.